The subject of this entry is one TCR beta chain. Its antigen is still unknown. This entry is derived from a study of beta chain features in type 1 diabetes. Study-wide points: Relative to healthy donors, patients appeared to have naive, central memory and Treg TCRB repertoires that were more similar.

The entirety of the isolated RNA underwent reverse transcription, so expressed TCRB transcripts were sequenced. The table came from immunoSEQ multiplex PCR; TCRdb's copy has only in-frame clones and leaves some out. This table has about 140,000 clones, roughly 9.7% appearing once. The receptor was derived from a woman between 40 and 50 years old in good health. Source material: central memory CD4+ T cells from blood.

CDR3 loop: CASSLDAGRDEQYF. The CDR3 DNA reads as TGTGCCAGCAGCTTAGATGCGGGTCGAGACGAGCAGTACTTC. The chain carries TRBV5-4 and TRBJ2-7; D perhaps matches TRBD2 (5 bases). The CDR3 consists of 14 residues. V gave up 2 bases and J gave up 5 bases, with 14 bases separating them. The germline gives CDR1 SGHNT, CDR2 YYREEE (reference sequence).